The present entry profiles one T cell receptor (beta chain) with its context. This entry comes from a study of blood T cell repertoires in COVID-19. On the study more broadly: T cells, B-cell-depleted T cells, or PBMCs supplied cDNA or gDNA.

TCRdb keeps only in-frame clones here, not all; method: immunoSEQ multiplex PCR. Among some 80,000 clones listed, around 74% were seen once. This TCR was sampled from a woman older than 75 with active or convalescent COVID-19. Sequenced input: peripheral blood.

The CDR3 reads CASSIGGGSNQPQHF. CDR3 sequence (DNA): TGTGCCAGTAGTATAGGAGGGGGTAGCAATCAGCCCCAGCATTTT. The chain carries TRBV19 and TRBJ1-5, with a tentative D call TRBD1 (6 bases). V lost 1 base and J lost 0, with 7 bases in between. The CDR3 sequence is 15 residues long. CDR1 is LNHDA and CDR2 is SQIVND in the germline V gene (reference sequence). Full variable domain (rest looked up from reference TRBV19 and TRBJ1-5): DGGITQSPKYLFRKEGQNVTLSCEQNLNHDAMYWYRQDPGQGLRLIYYSQIVNDFQKGDIAEGYSVSREKKESFPLTVTSAQKNPTAFYLCASSIGGGSNQPQHFGDGTRLSIL.